This entry lists 9 T cell receptor beta chains sequenced from one sample in a study of T-cell memory formation after mild COVID-19. MiXCR, applied by TCRdb to the 5' RACE reads, yields one record per CDR3 protein. The sample contains just under 350,000 distinct CDR3 sequences, roughly 13% of which appear only once. The sequenced sample consisted of PBMCs or a T cell subset sorted from them (not recorded which). These receptors were obtained from a man in his late teens or twenties who had mild COVID-19 (a few samples of this study predate the infection). Cell type and time point are not known.

The chain uses TRBV7-8 and TRBJ2-2; 8 bases agree with TRBD2. V gave up 8 bases and J gave up 5 bases; unmatched junction bases: 7. The germline V gene has CDR1 SGHVS and CDR2 FQNEAQ. The CDR3 totals 14 residues. The CDR3 bases are TGTGCCAGCCGCCGGGAGGGGAAGACCGGGGAGCTGTTTTTT. Its protein is CASRREGKTGELFF.

This clonotype was counted between two and nine times. The CDR3 DNA sequence: TGTGCCAGCAGCTTCACAGGGGGCATGAACACTGAAGCTTTCTTT. Its translation: CASSFTGGMNTEAFF. This chain joins TRBV7-2 and TRBJ1-1, with 9 positions matching TRBD1. V shed 3 bases, J shed 0 bases, and the junction held 2 bases outside the gene matches. CDR3 size: 15 residues. The germline V gene encodes CDR1 SGHTA and CDR2 FQGNSA.

A few counts support this clonotype. This chain joins TRBV12-3 or TRBV12-4 and TRBJ2-3; 10 positions match TRBD1. This CDR3 has 16 residues. V lost 5 bases and J lost 6; bases outside the gene matches: 11. CDR3 in amino acids: CASSPYLGTGDDTQYF. CDR3 nucleotides: TGTGCCAGCAGTCCCTACCTGGGGACAGGGGATGATACGCAGTATTTT.

This clonotype showed up just a few times. This chain joins TRBV28 and TRBJ2-7; 7 bases match TRBD2. V lost 5 bases and J lost 7; bases outside the gene matches: 14. Germline assignment: CDR1 MDHEN and CDR2 SYDVKM. The CDR3 is made up of 15 amino acids. The CDR3 loop reads CASSMRSRRGGEQYV. Here the CDR3 DNA reads TGTGCCAGCAGTATGCGCAGCAGGAGGGGAGGGGAGCAGTACGTC.

The J gene is TRBJ2-2, the V gene TRBV9; 8 bases line up with TRBD1. Germline values: CDR1 SGDLS, CDR2 YYNGEE. With 3 bases clipped from V and 6 bases from J, the junction kept 13 bases outside the gene matches. The CDR3 has 17 amino acids. CDR3 sequence (DNA): TGTGCCAGCAGCGGACGAGAGGGCAGGGGGCTTGCCGGGGAGCTGTTTTTT. This gives the protein CASSGREGRGLAGELFF.

The sample holds a few counts of this clonotype. The chain joins TRBV12-3 or TRBV12-4 to TRBJ1-2, with 10 bases lining up with TRBD1. V dropped 6 bases and J dropped 7; count of bases not matched to a gene: 8. The CDR3 has 14 residues. CDR3 nucleotides: TGTGCCAGCAGGCCAATCGGACAGGGGGTTGGCTACACCTTC. Translating gives CASRPIGQGVGYTF.

The chain couples TRBV28 to TRBJ2-7; D may correspond to TRBD1 or TRBD2 (7 bases each). V was cut by 7 bases and J by 0 bases, with 13 bases left in between. This CDR3 is built from 14 residues. The germline V gene encodes CDR1 MDHEN and CDR2 SYDVKM. The CDR3 spells CASIAGDSSYEQYV. DNA for the CDR3: TGTGCCAGCATCGCGGGGGACAGCTCCTACGAGCAGTACGTC.

The sample holds a few counts of this clonotype. V and J are TRBV5-1 and TRBJ1-1; possible D gene TRBD1, 5 bases. This CDR3 is built from 15 residues. Germline V gene sequence: CDR1 SGHRS, CDR2 YFSETQ. V was pared by 0 bases and J by 5 bases, with 14 bases between. In DNA form, the CDR3 reads TGCGCCAGCAGCTTGGCCGTTGCAAGGACAACTGAAGCTTTCTTT. Its protein product is CASSLAVARTTEAFF.

Only a few counts were recorded for this clonotype. V gene TRBV7-7 combines with J gene TRBJ2-1, with 7 bases aligning to TRBD2. Germline V gives CDR1 SSHAT, CDR2 FNYEAQ (reference sequence). This CDR3 has 17 residues. The V segment lost 2 bases and the J segment 4 bases; nucleotides outside the gene matches: 11. CDR3 sequence: CASSLTPGLVGYNEQFF. CDR3 nucleotides: TGTGCCAGCAGCTTAACCCCCGGACTAGTGGGTTACAATGAGCAGTTCTTC. Complete variable domain (other parts from reference TRBV7-7 and TRBJ2-1): GAGVSQSPRYKVTKRGQDVTLRCDPISSHATLYWYQQALGQGPEFLTYFNYEAQPDKSGLPSDRFSAERPEGSISTLTIQRTEQRDSAMYRCASSLTPGLVGYNEQFFGPGTRLTVL.